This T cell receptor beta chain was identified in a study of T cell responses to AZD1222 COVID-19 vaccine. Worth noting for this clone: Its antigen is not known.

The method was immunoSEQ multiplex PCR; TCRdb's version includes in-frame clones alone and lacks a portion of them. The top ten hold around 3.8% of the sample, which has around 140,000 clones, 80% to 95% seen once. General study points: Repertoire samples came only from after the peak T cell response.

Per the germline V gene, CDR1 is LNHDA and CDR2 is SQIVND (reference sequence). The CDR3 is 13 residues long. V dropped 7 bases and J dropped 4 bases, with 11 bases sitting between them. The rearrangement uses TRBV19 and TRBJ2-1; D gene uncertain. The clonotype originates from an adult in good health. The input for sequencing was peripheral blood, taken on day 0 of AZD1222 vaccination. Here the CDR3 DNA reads TGTGCCAGTATAGGGTCCCCGTACAATGAGCAGTTCTTC. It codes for CASIGSPYNEQFF. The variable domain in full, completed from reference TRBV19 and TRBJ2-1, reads DGGITQSPKYLFRKEGQNVTLSCEQNLNHDAMYWYRQDPGQGLRLIYYSQIVNDFQKGDIAEGYSVSREKKESFPLTVTSAQKNPTAFYLCASIGSPYNEQFFGPGTRLTVL.